This T cell receptor beta chain was captured by sequencing in a study of low-dose radiotherapy and immunotherapy resistance in tumors. Across the whole study: While receiving nivolumab 240 mg every two weeks, patients also received ipilimumab 1 mg/kg every six weeks, both intravenously.

Described time point: after trial treatment. The treatment here: LDRT plus nivolumab, ipilimumab, low-dose cyclophosphamide and aspirin (RACIN trial). The J segment lost 0 bases and the V segment lost 6 bases, leaving 13 bases of the junction unmatched. CDR1 and CDR2 from the germline V gene are MNHNY and SVGAGI (reference sequence). The CDR3 has 17 residues. At least ten counts were recorded for this clonotype. First-strand cDNA used TRAV- and TRBV-specific primers, covering alpha and beta chains. TCRs underwent about 20 PCR cycles of amplification with a constant-region primer and V-primer adapter. Amplification of the isolated mRNA used in vitro transcription. TCRdb independently ran MiXCR on the reads; one entry per CDR3 protein. The sample lists roughly 90,000 distinct CDR3 sequences; about 20% were seen once.

This clonotype originated in a female donor with ovarian cancer. This specimen was PBMCs, taken after low-dose radiotherapy plus immunotherapy. V gene TRBV6-6 combines with J gene TRBJ1-2, with TRBD1 matching over 7 bases. CDR3 in amino acids: CASRPKGGQTTNYGYTF. The CDR3 nucleotides are TGTGCCAGCAGACCCAAAGGGGGACAGACTACTAACTATGGCTACACCTTC.